The source of this T cell receptor (beta chain) is a study of human T cells and chemical hapten exposure. Time point indicated: patch test 3, about 24 weeks after DPC sensitization. Documented treatment: therapeutic diphenylcyclopropenone sensitization with weekly scalp DPC. A single record per CDR3 protein comes from TCRdb applying MiXCR to the RACE reads. The profile covers about 84,000 distinct CDR3 sequences, with 10% to 12% appearing a single time and over 3.5% taken by the ten largest. The CDR3 is 14 residues long. The V gene's germline CDR1 is GTSNPN and CDR2 SVGIG (reference sequence). Trimming cost V 0 bases and J 8 bases; bases outside gene matches: 8. In this sample, this clonotype turned up a few times.

The chain has TRBV30 and TRBJ1-2, with 8 bases identical to TRBD1. The sequenced sample was whole blood, obtained in connection with sensitization to the hapten diphenylcyclopropenone (DPC). The TCR sequence derives from a woman in her fifties or sixties with alopecia areata. Some clones in this sample may be carry-over from other donors' samples. CDR3: CAWSVNPDRGGYTF. CDR3 nucleotides: TGTGCCTGGAGTGTAAATCCCGACAGGGGAGGCTACACCTTC. The full variable domain, its missing parts supplied by reference TRBV30 and TRBJ1-2, is SQTIHQWPATLVQPVGSPLSLECTVEGTSNPNLYWYRQAAGRGLQLLFYSVGIGQISSEVPQNLSASRPQDRQFILSSKKLLLSDSGFYLCAWSVNPDRGGYTFGSGTRLTVV.